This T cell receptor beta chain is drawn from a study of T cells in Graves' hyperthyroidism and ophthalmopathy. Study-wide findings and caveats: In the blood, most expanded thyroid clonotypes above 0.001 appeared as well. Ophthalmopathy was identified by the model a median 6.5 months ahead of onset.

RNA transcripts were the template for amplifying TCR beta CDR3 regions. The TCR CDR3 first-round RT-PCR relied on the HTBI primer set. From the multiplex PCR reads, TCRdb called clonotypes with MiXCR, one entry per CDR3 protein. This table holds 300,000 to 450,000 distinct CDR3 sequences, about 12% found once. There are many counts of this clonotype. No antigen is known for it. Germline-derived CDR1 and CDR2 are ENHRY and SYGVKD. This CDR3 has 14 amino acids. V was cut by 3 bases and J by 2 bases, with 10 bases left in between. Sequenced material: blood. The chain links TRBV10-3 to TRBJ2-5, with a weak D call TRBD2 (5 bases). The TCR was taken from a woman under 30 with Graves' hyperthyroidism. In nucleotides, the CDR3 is TGTGCCATCAGTGAACGGGGTGATCAAGAGACCCAGTACTTC. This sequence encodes CAISERGDQETQYF.